This T cell receptor beta chain is drawn from a study of shared clonotypes between healthy human individuals. Overall study: Donor ages ranged 18 to 49 years: two women, a few men. Per-donor plates numbered three CD4 naive, three CD4 memory, two CD8 naive and one CD8 memory. The study, taken as a whole, reports: It was observed that approximately 5% of naive CD4 clonotypes were shared across several donors.

Trimming pared 0 bases from V and 4 bases from J, leaving 9 bases between. The CDR3 extends over 14 amino acids. The V gene's germline CDR1 is WNHNN and CDR2 SYGVQD (reference sequence). Sequenced by immunoSEQ multiplex PCR; TCRdb stores in-frame clones only, minus some. The sample yields hundreds of thousands of clones, around 72% seen once. A word on this clone: The antigen remains undetermined.

The rearrangement joins TRBV10-1 to TRBJ1-1, with D unclear. The receptor comes from a woman aged 30 to 39 in good health. Specimen: memory CD4+ T cells sorted from blood. Subset of the sample: CD45RA-negative fraction. For the CDR3, the DNA is TGCGCCAGCAGTGAGTCTGAAGGATTCACTGAAGCTTTCTTT. It encodes CASSESEGFTEAFF.